This entry lists 18 T cell receptor beta chains sequenced from one sample in a study of CXCR3-negative and CXCR3-positive naive CD8 T cells. General study points: In CXCR3-positive naive cells, the TRB CDR3s were more hydrophobic than in CXCR3-negative naive cells.

For these receptors, no antigen is known. It was by 5' RACE with UMI labels that the TRB cDNA libraries were prepared. After re-calling the 5' RACE reads, TCRdb lists one entry per CDR3 protein, DNA absent. Its listing shows around 120,000 distinct CDR3 sequences. The sample was naive CXCR3+ CD8+ T cells from blood. The subset denotes: CD45RO-CCR7+CD27+CD95- naive CD8+ T cells expressing CXCR3 (TNR3+). The receptors derive from a human donor in good health. Some clones in this sample may be carry-over from other donors' samples.

The rearrangement joins TRBV5-6 to TRBJ2-1; TCRdb gives TRBD1 as the D gene, but with no DNA this cannot be confirmed. This CDR3 spans 16 amino acids. Germline CDR1 is SGHDT and CDR2 is YYEEEE. This CDR3 reads CASSTERDTRYNEQFF. Complete variable domain (other parts from reference TRBV5-6 and TRBJ2-1): DAGVTQSPTHLIKTRGQQVTLRCSPKSGHDTVSWYQQALGQGPQFIFQYYEEEERQRGNFPDRFSGHQFPNYSSELNVNALLLGDSALYLCASSTERDTRYNEQFFGPGTRLTVL.

V and J are TRBV12-3 or TRBV12-4 and TRBJ2-1. The length of the CDR3 is 12 residues. CDR3 region: CASSPRSNEQFF.

The chain is built from TRBV6-2 or TRBV6-3 and TRBJ1-1. Germline V lookup: CDR1 MNHEY, CDR2 SVGEGT. The CDR3 length is 13 residues. Here the CDR3 reads CASSYNGYTEAFF.

V usage is TRBV28 and J usage is TRBJ2-1. This CDR3 has 13 amino acids. CDR1 is MDHEN, CDR2 SYDVKM, per germline. This CDR3 reads CGTGESSYNEQFF.

This chain connects TRBV7-3 to TRBJ2-1; TCRdb calls TRBD2, which cannot be checked without DNA. This CDR3 is 15 amino acids long. Germline V gene data show CDR1 as SGHTA and CDR2 as FQGTGA. The CDR3 loop is CASSFSGKFDNEQFF. The whole variable domain, remainder taken from reference TRBV7-3 and TRBJ2-1, is GAGVSQTPSNKVTEKGKYVELRCDPISGHTALYWYRQSLGQGPEFLIYFQGTGAADDSGLPNDRFFAVRPEGSVSTLKIQRTERGDSAVYLCASSFSGKFDNEQFFGPGTRLTVL.

CDR3 sequence: CASSFPGASNEKLFF. The chain recombines TRBV7-9 with TRBJ1-4; TCRdb outputs TRBD1, but without DNA this stays unchecked. Germline CDR1 reads SEHNR; CDR2 reads FQNEAQ (reference sequence). This CDR3 is built from 15 residues. Based on the CDR3 plus reference TRBV7-9 and TRBJ1-4, the full variable domain is DTGVSQNPRHKITKRGQNVTFRCDPISEHNRLYWYRQTLGQGPEFLTYFQNEAQLEKSRLLSDRFSAERPKGSFSTLEIQRTEQGDSAMYLCASSFPGASNEKLFFGSGTQLSVL.

The chain links TRBV15 to TRBJ2-3; the TCRdb D gene call, TRBD1, has no DNA to confirm it. Per germline, CDR1 LNHNV and CDR2 YYDKDF (reference sequence). CDR3 length: 16 amino acids. CDR3 sequence: CATSERDGYFTDTQYF.

V is TRBV5-6 and J is TRBJ2-7; TCRdb lists TRBD2, though no DNA is available to test this call. The CDR3 extends over 15 amino acids. The germline CDR1 and CDR2 sequences are SGHDT and YYEEEE. The CDR3 sequence is CASSLGQGLSYEQYF.

The chain recombines TRBV6-6 with TRBJ2-2; the TCRdb call, TRBD1, lacks DNA for checking. Looked up from germline, CDR1 is MNHNY and CDR2 is SVGAGI (reference sequence). The CDR3 consists of 14 residues. CDR3 residues: CASGRGLDTGELFF.

The chain is built from TRBV2 and TRBJ1-2; TCRdb's D call, TRBD1, is unchecked because there is no DNA. The CDR3 runs 13 residues. Germline V CDR1 and CDR2: SNHLY, FYNNEI. CDR3 loop: CASTGDIGYGYTF.

This rearrangement joins TRBV11-2 to TRBJ2-7; TCRdb outputs TRBD2, but without DNA this stays unchecked. This CDR3 region has 15 residues. Germline V CDR1 and CDR2: SGHAT, FQNNGV. The CDR3: CASSLEAGFSYEQYF.

The chain combines TRBV4-1 with TRBJ2-1; the D call from TCRdb, TRBD2, cannot be confirmed without DNA. CDR1 and CDR2 from the germline V gene are MGHRA and YSYEKL. CDR3 length equals 16 residues. The CDR3 loop reads CASSQGQSGAYNEQFF.

J is TRBJ1-1 and V is TRBV7-9; TCRdb calls TRBD1, which cannot be checked without DNA. The germline V gene has CDR1 SEHNR and CDR2 FQNEAQ (reference sequence). The CDR3 extends over 15 amino acids. CDR3 residues: CASTNVGTGGYEAFF.

The chain employs TRBV10-3 and TRBJ1-3. The CDR3 contains 18 residues. From germline, CDR1 is ENHRY and CDR2 SYGVKD. The CDR3 loop is CAISELWSVPNSGNTIYF.

The V and J genes are TRBV6-2 or TRBV6-3 and TRBJ1-1; TCRdb proposes TRBD1, but this gene call is untestable without DNA. CDR1 is MNHEY and CDR2 is SVGEGT in the germline V gene. This CDR3 spans 16 amino acids. The CDR3 sequence: CASSYGGLSPESEAFF.

The rearrangement joins TRBV7-6 to TRBJ1-5; TCRdb lists TRBD1, though no DNA is available to test this call. Germline V gene data show CDR1 as SGHVS and CDR2 as FNYEAQ. The CDR3 consists of 17 residues. This chain's CDR3 is CASSLAFDRESNQPQHF.

The rearrangement links TRBV21-1 to TRBJ2-7; with no DNA, the TCRdb D assignment of TRBD1 cannot be verified. TRBV21-1 is noted as a pseudogene. The CDR3 has 17 amino acids. This CDR3 reads CASSKEGLDRVPYEQYF.

The chain couples TRBV29-1 to TRBJ1-1. Germline CDR1 SQVTM, CDR2 ANQGSEA. This CDR3 contains 15 residues. The CDR3 loop reads CSAGGGREMNTEAFF.